Presented here are 2 T cell receptor beta chains from one specimen sequenced in a study of tumor and adjacent non-tumor tissue in lung cancer (dated by TCRdb to the late 2010s). RNA was isolated from bulk, unsorted tissue, and RNA quality was assessed with a NanoDrop ND-1000 and an Agilent 2100. Distant non-tumor tissue taken more than 3 cm from the tumor edge was used as the normal lung sample. Receptor amplification or capture employed multiplex PCR. Sequenced using an Illumina HiSeq 2500. TCRbeta libraries were constructed through three rounds of nested PCR with primers (Table S4) according to protocols adapted from ARM-PCR. TCRdb reanalyzed the raw reads on its own, using fastp at Q25 for trimming and MiXCR for clone calling, and kept in-frame beta chains. Identical CDR3 protein sequences are pooled into one entry, listed with their most common genes and DNA. The table for this sample lists 90,000 to 100,000 distinct CDR3 sequences; around three quarters of them were counted only once. The leading ten clones occupy about 31% of the sample.

The sample comprised distant non-tumor lung tissue. These receptors all stem from a man in his fifties or sixties with small cell lung cancer.

This clonotype was counted a single time. An end of the junction does not agree with germline; a read error may underlie this. The rearrangement links TRBV6-6 to TRBJ1-1; D is possibly TRBD1 (5 bases). This CDR3 contains 15 residues. The germline CDR1 and CDR2 sequences are MNHNY and SVGAGI (reference sequence). The chain's CDR3 is CASSYTGGENTEPFF. The DNA of the CDR3 is TGTGCTAGCAGTTACACCGGGGGTGAGAACACTGAACCTTTCTTT.

The rearrangement uses TRBV9 and TRBJ2-1; 8 bases are shared with TRBD1. The V gene end was trimmed by 4 bases and the J gene end by 4 bases; junction bases not matched to a gene: 10. Germline CDR1 SGDLS, CDR2 YYNGEE. This CDR3 has 16 amino acids. CDR3 sequence: CASSQRWDRPYNEQFF. CDR3 sequence (DNA): TGTGCCAGCAGCCAGAGGTGGGACAGGCCTTACAATGAGCAGTTCTTC.